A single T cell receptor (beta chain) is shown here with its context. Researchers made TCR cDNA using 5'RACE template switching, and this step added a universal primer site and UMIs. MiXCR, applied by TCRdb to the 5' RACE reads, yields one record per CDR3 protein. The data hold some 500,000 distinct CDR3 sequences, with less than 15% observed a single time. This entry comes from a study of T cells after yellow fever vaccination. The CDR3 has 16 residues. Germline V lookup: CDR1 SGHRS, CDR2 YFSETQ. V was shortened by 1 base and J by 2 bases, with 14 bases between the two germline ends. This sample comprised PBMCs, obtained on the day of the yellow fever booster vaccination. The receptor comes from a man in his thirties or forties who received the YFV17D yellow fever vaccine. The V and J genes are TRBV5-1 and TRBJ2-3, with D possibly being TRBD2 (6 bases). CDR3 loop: CASSLRATRYTDTQYF. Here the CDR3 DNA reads TGCGCCAGCAGCTTGCGTGCGACTAGATACACAGATACGCAGTATTTT.